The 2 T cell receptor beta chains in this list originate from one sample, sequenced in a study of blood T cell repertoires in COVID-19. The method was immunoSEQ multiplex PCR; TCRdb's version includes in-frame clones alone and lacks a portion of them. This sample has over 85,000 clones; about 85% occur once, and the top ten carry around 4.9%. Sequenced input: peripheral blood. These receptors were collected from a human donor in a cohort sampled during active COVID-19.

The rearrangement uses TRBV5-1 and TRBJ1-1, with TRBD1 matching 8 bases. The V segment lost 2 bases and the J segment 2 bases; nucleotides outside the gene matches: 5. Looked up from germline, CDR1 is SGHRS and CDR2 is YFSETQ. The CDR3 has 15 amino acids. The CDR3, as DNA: TGCGCCAGCAGCTTACAGGGGGGATACAACACTGAAGCTTTCTTT. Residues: CASSLQGGYNTEAFF.

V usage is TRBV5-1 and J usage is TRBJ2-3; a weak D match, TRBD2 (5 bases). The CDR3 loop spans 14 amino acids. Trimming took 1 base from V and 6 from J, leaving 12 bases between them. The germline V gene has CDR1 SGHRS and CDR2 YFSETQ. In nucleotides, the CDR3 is TGCGCCAGCAGCTTGTCGGGGAGTCGGGATACGCAGTATTTT. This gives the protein CASSLSGSRDTQYF.